A selection of T cell receptor beta chains follows, all from one sample in a study of T cell repertoires in cytomegalovirus infection. MiXCR was run by TCRdb on the reads, yielding one entry per CDR3 protein. The table records fewer than 550,000 distinct CDR3 sequences, approximately 15% of them present only once. The sequenced sample consisted of CD8+ T cells from PBMCs. These receptors were obtained from a human donor in good health (CMV status not recorded). Some clones in this sample may be carry-over from other donors' samples. The CDR3 runs from the conserved cysteine through the conserved F or W. The D gene is left open where the match is weak. Size is stated for part of the rows, as once, few or many counts, or as a class when the clone is expanded.

d_call	v_call	j_call	clone_size	cdr3_nt	cdr3_aa
NA	TRBV28	TRBJ2-5	few	TGTGCCAGCAGTTTATTCGGGACGTCGGTGCTAGAGACCCAGTACTTC	CASSLFGTSVLETQYF
TRBD2	TRBV2	TRBJ2-4	few	TGTGCCAGCAGTGGGAGACTAGCGGGTTACTTC	CASSGRLAGYF
NA	TRBV5-6	TRBJ1-2	NA	TGTGCCAGCAGCATGGACAGCGGGGTTTATGGCTACACCTTC	CASSMDSGVYGYTF
TRBD2	TRBV15	TRBJ2-1	NA	TGTGCCACCAGCAGAGGGGGGGGGGTGATGGAGAATGAGCAGTTCTTC	CATSRGGGVMENEQFF
NA	TRBV9	TRBJ2-1	NA	TGTGCCAGCAGCGTAGACTACTTGGACAATGAGCAGTTCTTC	CASSVDYLDNEQFF
NA	TRBV11-2	TRBJ2-3	few	TGTGCCAGCAGGTCCACGTTGGGGGGCACAGATACGCAGTATTTT	CASRSTLGGTDTQYF
TRBD2	TRBV7-9	TRBJ2-2	NA	TGTGCCACCCGAACTCTAGCGGGACTAGACACCGGGGAGCTGTTTTTT	CATRTLAGLDTGELFF
NA	TRBV7-9	TRBJ2-1	NA	TGTGCCAGCAGCTTAGCGCTAGGACCCAATGAGCAGTTCTTC	CASSLALGPNEQFF
NA	TRBV7-9	TRBJ2-7	many	TGTGCCAGCAGCGCCAACAGGGTCGAGCAGTACTTC	CASSANRVEQYF
TRBD1	TRBV5-1	TRBJ2-1	few	TGCGCCAGCAGCTTAACGACAGGGTCAGAGCAGTTCTTC	CASSLTTGSEQFF
TRBD1	TRBV19	TRBJ1-3	few	TGTGCCAGTATACCGACAGGGGCTGGAAACACCATATATTTT	CASIPTGAGNTIYF
NA	TRBV7-9	TRBJ2-1	many	TGTGCCAGCAGCCGGCCGGGGGGCGAGTTCTTC	CASSRPGGEFF
TRBD1	TRBV6-5	TRBJ2-5	NA	TGTGCCAGCAGTTACGGGGGACAGGGACTTGGAGAGACCCAGTACTTC	CASSYGGQGLGETQYF
NA	TRBV27	TRBJ1-1	NA	TGTGCCAGCAGTTGGGAAAAATGGGGCACTGAAGCTTTCTTT	CASSWEKWGTEAFF
NA	TRBV5-6	TRBJ2-7	NA	TGTGCCAGCAGCTCGTCCGGACAGAGGCTGTACGAGCAGTACTTC	CASSSSGQRLYEQYF
NA	TRBV27	TRBJ2-7	few	TGTGCCAGCAGTTTTCGGGGGAGAGCCTACGAGCAGTACTTC	CASSFRGRAYEQYF
NA	TRBV20-1	TRBJ2-3	NA	TGCAGTGCTAGAGGTCGACGGGGGCGATACACAGATACGCAGTATTTT	CSARGRRGRYTDTQYF
TRBD1	TRBV18	TRBJ2-3	NA	TGTGCCAGCTCCCGGGACAGGGCCTCGCGCACAGATACGCAGTATTTT	CASSRDRASRTDTQYF
TRBD1	TRBV28	TRBJ2-1	many	TGTGCCAGCAGGCTCCACTCCGGGACAGGGGGCGCAGAGTGGAGCAATGAGCAGTTCTTC	CASRLHSGTGGAEWSNEQFF
TRBD1	TRBV7-9	TRBJ2-2	few	TGTGCCAGCAGACCAAGACAGGGGGCGGCCACCGGGGAGCTGTTTTTT	CASRPRQGAATGELFF
NA	TRBV27	TRBJ2-1	NA	TGTGCCAGCAGTTTCGTTCCGGACAGCTCCTACAATGAGCAGTTCTTC	CASSFVPDSSYNEQFF